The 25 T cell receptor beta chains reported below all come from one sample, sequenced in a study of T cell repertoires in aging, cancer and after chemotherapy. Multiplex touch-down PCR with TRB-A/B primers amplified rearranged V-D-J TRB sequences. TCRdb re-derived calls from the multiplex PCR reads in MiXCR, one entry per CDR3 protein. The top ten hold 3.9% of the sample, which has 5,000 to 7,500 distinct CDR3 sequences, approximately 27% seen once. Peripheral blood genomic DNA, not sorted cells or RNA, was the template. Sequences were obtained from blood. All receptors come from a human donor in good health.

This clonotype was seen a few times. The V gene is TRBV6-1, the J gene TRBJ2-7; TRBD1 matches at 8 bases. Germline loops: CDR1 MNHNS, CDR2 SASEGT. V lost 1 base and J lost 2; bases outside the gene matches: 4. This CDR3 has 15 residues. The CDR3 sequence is CASSEEGTGTYEQYF. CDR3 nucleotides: TGTGCCAGCAGTGAAGAAGGGACAGGAACCTACGAGCAGTACTTC.

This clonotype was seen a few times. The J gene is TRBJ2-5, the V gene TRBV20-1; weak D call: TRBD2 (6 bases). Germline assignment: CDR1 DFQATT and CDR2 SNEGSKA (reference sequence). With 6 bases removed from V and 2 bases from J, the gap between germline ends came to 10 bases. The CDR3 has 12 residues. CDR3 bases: TGCAGTGCAACCCGGGGGCAAGAGACCCAGTACTTC. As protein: CSATRGQETQYF.

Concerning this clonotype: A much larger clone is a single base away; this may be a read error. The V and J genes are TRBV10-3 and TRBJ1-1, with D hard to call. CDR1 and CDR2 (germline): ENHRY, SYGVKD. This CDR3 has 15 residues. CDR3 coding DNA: TGTGCCATCAGTGACCCCATTGTAGGGAGCACTAAAGCTTTCTTT. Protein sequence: CAISDPIVGSTKAFF.

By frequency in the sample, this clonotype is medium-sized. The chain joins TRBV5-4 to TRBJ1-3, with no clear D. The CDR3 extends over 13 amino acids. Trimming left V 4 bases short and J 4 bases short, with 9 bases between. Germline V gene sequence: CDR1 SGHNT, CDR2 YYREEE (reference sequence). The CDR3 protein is CASSLDAGNTIYF. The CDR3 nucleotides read TGTGCCAGCAGCCTTGATGCCGGAAACACCATATATTTT.

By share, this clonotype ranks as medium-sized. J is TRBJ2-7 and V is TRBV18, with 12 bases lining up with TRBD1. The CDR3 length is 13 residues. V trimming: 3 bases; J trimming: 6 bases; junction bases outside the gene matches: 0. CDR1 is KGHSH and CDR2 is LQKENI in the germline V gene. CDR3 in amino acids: CASSPGQGAEQYF. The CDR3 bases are TGTGCCAGCTCACCGGGACAGGGGGCCGAGCAGTACTTC.

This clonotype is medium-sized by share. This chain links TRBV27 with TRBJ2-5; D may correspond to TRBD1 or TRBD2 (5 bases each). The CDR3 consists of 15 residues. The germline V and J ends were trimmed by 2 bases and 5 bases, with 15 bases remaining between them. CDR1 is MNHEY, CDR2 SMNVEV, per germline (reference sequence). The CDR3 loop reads CASSLSSGTDETQYF. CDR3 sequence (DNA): TGTGCCAGCAGTTTAAGTTCCGGGACCGACGAGACCCAGTACTTC.

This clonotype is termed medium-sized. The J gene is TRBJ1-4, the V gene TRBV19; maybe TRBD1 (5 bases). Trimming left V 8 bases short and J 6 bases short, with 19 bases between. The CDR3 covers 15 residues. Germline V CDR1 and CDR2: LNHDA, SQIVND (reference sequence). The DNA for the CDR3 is TGTGCCAGTGGTGTAGGGGAGGGGACGCATGAAAAACTGTTTTTT. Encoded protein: CASGVGEGTHEKLFF.

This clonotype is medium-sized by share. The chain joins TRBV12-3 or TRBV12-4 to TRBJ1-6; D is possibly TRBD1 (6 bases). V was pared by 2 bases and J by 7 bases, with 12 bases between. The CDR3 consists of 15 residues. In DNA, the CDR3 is TGTGCCAGCAGTTTAAGTTCCCAGGGGAATTCACCCCTCCACTTT. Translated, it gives CASSLSSQGNSPLHF.

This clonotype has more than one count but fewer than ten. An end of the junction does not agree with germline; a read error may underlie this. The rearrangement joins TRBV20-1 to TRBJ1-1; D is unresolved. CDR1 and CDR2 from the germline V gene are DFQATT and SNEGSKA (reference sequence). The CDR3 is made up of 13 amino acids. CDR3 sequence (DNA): TGCAGTGCCAGAGAGGCGGGGAAGACTGAAGCTTTCTTT. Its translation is CSAREAGKTEAFF.

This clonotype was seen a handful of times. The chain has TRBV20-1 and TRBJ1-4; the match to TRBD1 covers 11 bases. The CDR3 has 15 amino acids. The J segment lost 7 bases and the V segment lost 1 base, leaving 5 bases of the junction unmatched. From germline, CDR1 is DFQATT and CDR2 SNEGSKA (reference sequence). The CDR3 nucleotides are TGCAGTGCTAGAGGTTCGGGACAGGGGGGTGAAAAACTGTTTTTT. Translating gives CSARGSGQGGEKLFF.

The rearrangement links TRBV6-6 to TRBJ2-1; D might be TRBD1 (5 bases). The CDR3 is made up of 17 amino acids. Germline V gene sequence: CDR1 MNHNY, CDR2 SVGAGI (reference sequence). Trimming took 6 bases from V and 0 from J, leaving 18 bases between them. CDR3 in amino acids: CASSTLGRGSSYNEQFF. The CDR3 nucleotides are TGTGCCAGCAGCACCCTGGGAAGGGGAAGCTCCTACAATGAGCAGTTCTTC.

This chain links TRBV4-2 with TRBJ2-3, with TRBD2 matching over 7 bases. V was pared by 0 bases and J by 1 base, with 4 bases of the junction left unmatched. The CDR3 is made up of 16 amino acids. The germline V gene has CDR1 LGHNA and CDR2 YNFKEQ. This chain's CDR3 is CASSQDRGVRTDTQYF. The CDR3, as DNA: TGTGCCAGCAGCCAAGATCGGGGGGTCCGCACAGATACGCAGTATTTT.

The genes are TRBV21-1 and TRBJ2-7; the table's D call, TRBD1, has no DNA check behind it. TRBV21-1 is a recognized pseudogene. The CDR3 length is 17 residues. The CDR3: CASSKNRGTGYSHEQYV. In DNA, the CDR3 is TGTGCCAGCAGCAAAAATCGCGGGACAGGGTACAGCCACGAGCAGTACGTC.

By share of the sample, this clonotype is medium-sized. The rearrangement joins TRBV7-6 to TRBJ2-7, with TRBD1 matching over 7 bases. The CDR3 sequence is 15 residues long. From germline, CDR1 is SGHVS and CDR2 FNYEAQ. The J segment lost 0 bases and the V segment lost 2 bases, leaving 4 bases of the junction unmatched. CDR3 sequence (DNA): TGTGCCAGCAGCTTATCCCAGGGGGACTCCTACGAGCAGTACGTC. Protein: CASSLSQGDSYEQYV.

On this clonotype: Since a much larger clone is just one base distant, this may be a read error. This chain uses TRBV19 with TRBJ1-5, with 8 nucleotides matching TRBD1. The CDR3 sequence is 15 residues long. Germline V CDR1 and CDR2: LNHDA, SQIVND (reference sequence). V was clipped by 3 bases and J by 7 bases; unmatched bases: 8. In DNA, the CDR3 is TGTGCCAGTAGTATGTCCAGGGGGCGCGGGCAGCCCCAGCATTTT. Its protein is CASSMSRGRGQPQHF.

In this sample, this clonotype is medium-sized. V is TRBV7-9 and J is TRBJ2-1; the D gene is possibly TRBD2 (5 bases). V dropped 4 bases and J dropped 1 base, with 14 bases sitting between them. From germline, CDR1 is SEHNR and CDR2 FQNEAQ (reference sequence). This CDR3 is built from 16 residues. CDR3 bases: TGTGCCAGCAGCTCTTTGGACTGGTTGTCCTACAATGAGCAGTTCTTC. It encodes CASSSLDWLSYNEQFF. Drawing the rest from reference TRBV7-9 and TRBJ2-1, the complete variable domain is DTGVSQNPRHKITKRGQNVTFRCDPISEHNRLYWYRQTLGQGPEFLTYFQNEAQLEKSRLLSDRFSAERPKGSFSTLEIQRTEQGDSAMYLCASSSLDWLSYNEQFFGPGTRLTVL.

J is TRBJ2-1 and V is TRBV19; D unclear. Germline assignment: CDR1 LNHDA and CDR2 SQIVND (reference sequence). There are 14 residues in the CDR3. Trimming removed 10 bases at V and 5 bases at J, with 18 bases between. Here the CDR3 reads CATSKSGTHNEQFF. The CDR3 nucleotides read TGTGCCACCAGCAAATCCGGAACACACAATGAGCAGTTCTTC.

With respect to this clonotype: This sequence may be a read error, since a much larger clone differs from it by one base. The CDR3 coding sequence is TGTGCCAGCATTGAAAAGTTAGGCGGGGTTGCAACTAATGAAAAACTGTTTTTT. This encodes CASIEKLGGVATNEKLFF. The chain has TRBV6-1 and TRBJ1-4; no definite D call. Germline loops: CDR1 MNHNS, CDR2 SASEGT. The CDR3 sequence is 18 residues long.

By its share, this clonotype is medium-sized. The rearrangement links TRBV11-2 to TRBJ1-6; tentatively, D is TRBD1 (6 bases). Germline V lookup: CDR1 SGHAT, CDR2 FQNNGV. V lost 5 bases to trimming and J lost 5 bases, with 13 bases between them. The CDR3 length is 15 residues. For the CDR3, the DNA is TGTGCCAGCAGCCCGGGGGCAGGCCATAATTCACCCCTCCACTTT. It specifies CASSPGAGHNSPLHF.

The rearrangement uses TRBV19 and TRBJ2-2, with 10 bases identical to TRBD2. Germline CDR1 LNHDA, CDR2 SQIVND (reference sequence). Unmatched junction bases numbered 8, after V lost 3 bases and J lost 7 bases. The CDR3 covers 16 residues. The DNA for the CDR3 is TGTGCCAGTAGTATTCGGCTAGCGGGAGAGAGCGGGGAGCTGTTTTTT. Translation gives CASSIRLAGESGELFF.

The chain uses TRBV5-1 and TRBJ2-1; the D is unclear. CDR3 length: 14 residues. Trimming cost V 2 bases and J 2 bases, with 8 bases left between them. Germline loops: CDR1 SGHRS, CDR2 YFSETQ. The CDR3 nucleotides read TGCGCCAGCAGCTTCTCTGGAGCCTACAATGAGCAGTTCTTC. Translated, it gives CASSFSGAYNEQFF.

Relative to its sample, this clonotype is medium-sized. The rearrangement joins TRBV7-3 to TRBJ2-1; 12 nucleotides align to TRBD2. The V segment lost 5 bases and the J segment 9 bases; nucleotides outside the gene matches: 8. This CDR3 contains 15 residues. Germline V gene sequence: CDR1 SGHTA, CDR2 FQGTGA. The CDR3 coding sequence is TGTGCCAGCAGCGCCCGGACTAGCGGGATTTTTGAGCAGTTCTTC. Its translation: CASSARTSGIFEQFF.

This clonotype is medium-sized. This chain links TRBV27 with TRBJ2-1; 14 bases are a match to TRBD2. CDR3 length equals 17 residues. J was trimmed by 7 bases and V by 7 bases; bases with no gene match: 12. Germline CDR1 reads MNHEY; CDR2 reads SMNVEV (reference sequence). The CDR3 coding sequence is TGTGCCAGCAATAGGGGGACCGGGACTAGCGGGAGAAATGAGCAGTTCTTC. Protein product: CASNRGTGTSGRNEQFF.

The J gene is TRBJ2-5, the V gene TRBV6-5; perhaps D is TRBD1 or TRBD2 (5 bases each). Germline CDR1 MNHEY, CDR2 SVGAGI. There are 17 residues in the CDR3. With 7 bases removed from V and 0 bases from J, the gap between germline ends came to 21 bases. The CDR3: CASNGGPVTRYQETQYF. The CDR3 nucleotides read TGTGCCAGCAATGGGGGTCCCGTCACGCGGTACCAAGAGACCCAGTACTTC.

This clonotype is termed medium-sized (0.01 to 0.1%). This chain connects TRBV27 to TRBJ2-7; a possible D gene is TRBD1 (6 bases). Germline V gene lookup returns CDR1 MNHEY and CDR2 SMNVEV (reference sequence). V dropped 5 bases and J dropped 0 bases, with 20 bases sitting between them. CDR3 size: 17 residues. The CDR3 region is CASSPSPGQKTSYEQYV. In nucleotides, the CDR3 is TGTGCCAGCAGTCCCAGCCCAGGACAGAAAACCTCCTACGAGCAGTACGTC.